These 25 T cell receptor beta chains were all obtained from the same sample, sequenced in a study of early T cells in non-severe SARS-CoV-2 infection. TCRdb processed the 5' RACE reads anew with MiXCR; each CDR3 protein has one entry. Among around 30,000 distinct CDR3 sequences, about 8.2% were seen once, and the ten largest hold under 15%. Sequencing was carried out using whole blood. These receptors were collected from an adult who was a healthcare worker with PCR-confirmed SARS-CoV-2 infection or an uninfected control (not recorded which).

This clonotype was observed at least ten times. V usage is TRBV7-8 and J usage is TRBJ2-5; TRBD2 aligns across 14 bases. The CDR3 has 15 amino acids. V trimming: 3 bases; J trimming: 7 bases; junction bases outside the gene matches: 4. The germline gives CDR1 SGHVS, CDR2 FQNEAQ. As DNA, the CDR3 is TGTGCCAGCAGCTTGGGACTAGCGGGGGTGGGGACCCAGTACTTC. Translated, it gives CASSLGLAGVGTQYF.

In its sample, this clonotype was seen a few times. The DNA for the CDR3 is TGTGCCAGCACCCACGGGGGGGCAGATACGCAGTATTTT. Translated: CASTHGGADTQYF. The V and J genes are TRBV25-1 and TRBJ2-3, with 8 positions matching TRBD2. The CDR3 extends over 13 amino acids. Looked up from germline, CDR1 is MGHDK and CDR2 is SYGVNS. With 7 bases clipped from V and 4 bases from J, the junction kept 4 bases outside the gene matches.

This clonotype showed up many times. The chain has TRBV5-1 and TRBJ1-2, with D unclear. The CDR3 length is 13 residues. Trimming took 8 bases from V and 3 from J, leaving 14 bases between them. The germline V gene encodes CDR1 SGHRS and CDR2 YFSETQ. CDR3 loop: CASRMGIDYGYTF. CDR3 nucleotides: TGCGCCAGTAGGATGGGGATTGACTATGGCTACACCTTC.

This clonotype showed up many times. The chain combines TRBV25-1 with TRBJ2-3, with a possible D match to TRBD2 (6 bases). This CDR3 has 16 amino acids. The germline V gene has CDR1 MGHDK and CDR2 SYGVNS. Deletions cut 5 bases from V and 0 bases from J, with 15 bases between. CDR3: CASSFGGAPSTDTQYF. The CDR3 DNA reads as TGTGCCAGCAGTTTCGGGGGAGCACCTAGCACAGATACGCAGTATTTT.

This clonotype was seen at least ten times. The chain links TRBV6-5 to TRBJ2-3; the D gene could be TRBD1 or TRBD2 (5 bases each). V lost 6 bases, J lost 1 base, and 8 bases lay in between. The CDR3 is 13 amino acids. Germline V gene lookup returns CDR1 MNHEY and CDR2 SVGAGI. The DNA for the CDR3 is TGTGCCAGCAGACTGGGGGGCACAGATACGCAGTATTTT. It is translated as CASRLGGTDTQYF.

This clonotype appeared many times. J is TRBJ2-1 and V is TRBV6-5; a possible D gene is TRBD1 (7 bases). This CDR3 has 15 amino acids. V shed 5 bases and J shed 3 bases, with 14 bases lying between them. Germline V gene lookup returns CDR1 MNHEY and CDR2 SVGAGI. In nucleotides, the CDR3 is TGTGCCAGCAGTAACGGAGGGGGCCTCTACAATGAGCAGTTCTTC. As protein: CASSNGGGLYNEQFF.

This clonotype was recorded many times. The V gene is TRBV5-1, the J gene TRBJ2-1; TRBD1 matches 7 bases. Germline V gene lookup returns CDR1 SGHRS and CDR2 YFSETQ. The CDR3 has 15 amino acids. V gave up 4 bases and J gave up 8 bases; unmatched junction bases: 12. The CDR3 bases are TGCGCCAGCAGCCATGGGCTACAGGGGAAGCATGAGCAGTTCTTC. Its translation is CASSHGLQGKHEQFF.

The genes are TRBV6-5 and TRBJ2-3; 7 bases agree with TRBD1. The CDR3 extends over 14 amino acids. The germline gives CDR1 MNHEY, CDR2 SVGAGI. Losses at the gene ends were 2 bases for V and 4 bases for J; bases not matched to a gene: 3. Written as DNA, the CDR3 is TGTGCCAGCAGTTACGGACAGGAGGCAGATACGCAGTATTTT. Its protein is CASSYGQEADTQYF.

In its sample, this clonotype was seen many times. The gene calls are TRBV12-3 or TRBV12-4 and TRBJ2-3; D remains ambiguous. The CDR3 sequence is 12 residues long. The ends were cut back, 5 bases at V and 1 base at J, with 4 bases in the middle. The CDR3 protein is CASSEGTDTQYF. CDR3 bases: TGTGCCAGCAGTGAAGGCACAGATACGCAGTATTTT.

This chain uses TRBV7-2 with TRBJ2-7, with 9 bases matching TRBD2. The germline CDR1 and CDR2 sequences are SGHTA and FQGNSA. Trimming cost V 0 bases and J 2 bases; bases outside gene matches: 5. The CDR3 consists of 16 residues. CDR3 DNA: TGTGCCAGCAGCTTAGCGGCGGCTAGCGGGACCTACGAGCAGTACTTC. Translating gives CASSLAAASGTYEQYF.

The sample holds a few counts of this clonotype. V usage is TRBV7-2 and J usage is TRBJ1-2, with a weak D call TRBD1 (5 bases). CDR1 and CDR2 (germline): SGHTA, FQGNSA. V was clipped by 1 base and J by 3 bases, with 9 bases between them. The CDR3 is made up of 14 amino acids. The CDR3 DNA is TGTGCCAGCAGCTTAGACCAGGGCGACTATGGCTACACCTTC. Its protein is CASSLDQGDYGYTF.

This clonotype occurred many times. The V gene is TRBV11-3, the J gene TRBJ2-1; TRBD2 aligns across 8 bases. V shed 8 bases and J 7 bases; nucleotides not matched to a gene: 10. Germline assignment: CDR1 SGHNT and CDR2 YENEEA. This CDR3 spans 14 amino acids. CDR3 bases: TGTGCCAGCCAAGGAGAAGGCGGGGGGAATGAGCAGTTCTTC. The encoded protein is CASQGEGGGNEQFF. The full variable domain, completed using reference TRBV11-3 and TRBJ2-1, is EAGVVQSPRYKIIEKKQPVAFWCNPISGHNTLYWYLQNLGQGPELLIRYENEEAVDDSQLPKDRFSAERLKGVDSTLKIQPAELGDSAVYLCASQGEGGGNEQFFGPGTRLTVL.

This clonotype has more than one count but fewer than ten. This chain uses TRBV27 with TRBJ2-7, with a weak D call TRBD2 (5 bases). The CDR3 is 13 residues long. Germline assignment: CDR1 MNHEY and CDR2 SMNVEV (reference sequence). Trimming removed 3 bases from V and 6 bases from J, with 12 bases in between. This CDR3 reads CASSFREGSEQYF. CDR3 nucleotide sequence: TGTGCCAGCAGTTTCCGTGAAGGGAGCGAGCAGTACTTC.

At least ten counts were recorded for this clonotype. The chain carries TRBV12-3 or TRBV12-4 and TRBJ2-1; no firm D call. The CDR3 is made up of 16 amino acids. The germline V and J ends were trimmed by 7 bases and 0 bases, with 16 bases remaining between them. The CDR3 protein is CASTDPGESSYNEQFF. As DNA, the CDR3 is TGTGCCAGCACCGACCCAGGCGAGAGCTCCTACAATGAGCAGTTCTTC.

This clonotype was seen ten or more times. The chain joins TRBV19 to TRBJ2-7; the D is unclear. Germline assignment: CDR1 LNHDA and CDR2 SQIVND (reference sequence). Trimming took 5 bases from V and 6 from J, leaving 14 bases between them. This CDR3 spans 13 amino acids. In DNA form, the CDR3 reads TGTGCCAGTAGTGCCCGGACCTCGGGCGAGCAGTACTTC. The encoded protein is CASSARTSGEQYF.

This clonotype was picked up many times. This sequence joins TRBV14 and TRBJ1-6; D is undetermined. Germline values: CDR1 SGHDN, CDR2 FVKESK. The CDR3 length is 12 residues. Trimming shortened V by 4 bases and J by 13 bases, and 11 bases separated the two germline ends. The CDR3 nucleotides are TGTGCCAGCAGCCTAGCGAGTGTGCCCCTCCACTTT. Residues: CASSLASVPLHF.

The V call is TRBV3-1, the J call TRBJ2-7; D remains ambiguous. The CDR3 spans 11 residues. Germline CDR1 reads LGHDT; CDR2 reads YNNKEL (reference sequence). The V end lost 4 bases, the J end lost 2 bases, and 3 bases lay between the germline ends. The CDR3 sequence is CASSRAYEQYF. In DNA form, the CDR3 reads TGTGCCAGCAGCCGTGCCTACGAGCAGTACTTC.

There are many counts of this clonotype. This sequence joins TRBV12-3 or TRBV12-4 and TRBJ1-4; 11 nucleotides match TRBD1. The CDR3 sequence is 17 residues long. V lost 6 bases, J lost 7 bases, and 13 bases stayed unmatched. The CDR3 DNA sequence: TGTGCCAGCAGCATAGGACAGGGGGCCCTAGTGGGTGAAAAACTGTTTTTT. The encoded protein is CASSIGQGALVGEKLFF.

This clonotype was observed many times. This sequence joins TRBV18 and TRBJ2-4, with D possibly TRBD1 on 7 matching bases. The V gene lost 0 bases and the J gene lost 4 bases, with 13 bases spanning the gap. CDR1 KGHSH and CDR2 LQKENI come from the germline V gene. This CDR3 has 16 amino acids. CDR3 residues: CASSPPASGGKNIQYF. In nucleotides, the CDR3 is TGTGCCAGCTCACCACCCGCATCAGGGGGGAAAAACATTCAGTACTTC.

The table lists this clonotype with many counts. CDR3 residues: CASSYGLGELFF. CDR3 nucleotides: TGTGCCAGCAGTTACGGTCTCGGGGAGCTGTTTTTT. The chain employs TRBV6-6 and TRBJ2-2, with D uncertain. The CDR3 length is 12 residues. Trimming shortened V by 2 bases and J by 7 bases, and 5 bases separated the two germline ends. Germline V gene lookup returns CDR1 MNHNY and CDR2 SVGAGI (reference sequence).

This clonotype came up many times. V gene TRBV12-5 combines with J gene TRBJ1-1, with D maybe TRBD1 (6 bases). The CDR3 totals 13 residues. CDR1 and CDR2 from the germline V gene are LGHNT and FRNRAP. V was cut by 7 bases and J by 1 base, with 10 bases left in between. Written as DNA, the CDR3 is TGTGCTAGTGCCTTAGGGGGGAACACTGAAGCTTTCTTT. Encoded protein: CASALGGNTEAFF.

This clonotype was counted at least ten times. The rearrangement links TRBV11-2 to TRBJ2-2; 10 bases agree with TRBD1. This CDR3 is 15 amino acids long. In germline, CDR1 is SGHAT, CDR2 FQNNGV. Trimming removed 5 bases from V and 4 bases from J; junction bases left unmatched: 4. The CDR3 protein is CASSLWTGGTGELFF. The CDR3 nucleotides read TGTGCCAGCAGCCTGTGGACAGGGGGCACCGGGGAGCTGTTTTTT.

The chain couples TRBV11-2 to TRBJ1-6; TRBD1 matches 10 bases. This CDR3 has 14 amino acids. CDR1 is SGHAT and CDR2 is FQNNGV in the germline V gene. After removal of 3 bases from V and 10 bases from J, the junction contained 3 bases not matched to a gene. The CDR3: CASSFGTGASPLHF. DNA of the CDR3: TGTGCCAGCAGCTTCGGGACAGGGGCCTCACCCCTCCACTTT.

This clonotype was seen at least ten times. The J gene is TRBJ2-7, the V gene TRBV7-8; no clear D gene. The length of the CDR3 is 19 residues. Trimming took off 4 bases at V and 0 bases at J, with 25 bases between the two ends. Germline CDR1 and CDR2: SGHVS and FQNEAQ. CDR3 bases: TGTGCCAGCAGCTATCTCGGTGTAGTGGCAGCGACCGTCTCCTACGAGCAGTACTTC. Its protein product is CASSYLGVVAATVSYEQYF.

This clonotype occurred many times. This rearrangement joins TRBV5-1 to TRBJ2-3, with D uncertain. The CDR3 consists of 16 residues. With 0 bases removed from V and 2 bases from J, the gap between germline ends came to 13 bases. The germline gives CDR1 SGHRS, CDR2 YFSETQ. This chain's CDR3 is CASSLGQDQVTDTQYF. In nucleotides, the CDR3 is TGCGCCAGCAGCTTGGGGCAGGATCAGGTCACAGATACGCAGTATTTT.